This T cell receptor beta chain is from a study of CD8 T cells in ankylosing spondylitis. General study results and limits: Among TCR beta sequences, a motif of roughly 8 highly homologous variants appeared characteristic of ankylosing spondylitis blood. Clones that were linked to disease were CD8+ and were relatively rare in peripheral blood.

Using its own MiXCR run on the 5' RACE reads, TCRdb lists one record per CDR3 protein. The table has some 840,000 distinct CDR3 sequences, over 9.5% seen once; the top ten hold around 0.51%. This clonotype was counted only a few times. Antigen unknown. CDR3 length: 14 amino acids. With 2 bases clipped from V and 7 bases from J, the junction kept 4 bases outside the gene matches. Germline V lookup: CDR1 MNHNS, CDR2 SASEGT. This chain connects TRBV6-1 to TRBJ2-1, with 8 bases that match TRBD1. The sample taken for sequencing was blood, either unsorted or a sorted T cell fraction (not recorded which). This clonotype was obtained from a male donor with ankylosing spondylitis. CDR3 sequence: CASSEPGGSNEQFF. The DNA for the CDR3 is TGTGCCAGCAGTGAACCAGGGGGCTCGAATGAGCAGTTCTTC.